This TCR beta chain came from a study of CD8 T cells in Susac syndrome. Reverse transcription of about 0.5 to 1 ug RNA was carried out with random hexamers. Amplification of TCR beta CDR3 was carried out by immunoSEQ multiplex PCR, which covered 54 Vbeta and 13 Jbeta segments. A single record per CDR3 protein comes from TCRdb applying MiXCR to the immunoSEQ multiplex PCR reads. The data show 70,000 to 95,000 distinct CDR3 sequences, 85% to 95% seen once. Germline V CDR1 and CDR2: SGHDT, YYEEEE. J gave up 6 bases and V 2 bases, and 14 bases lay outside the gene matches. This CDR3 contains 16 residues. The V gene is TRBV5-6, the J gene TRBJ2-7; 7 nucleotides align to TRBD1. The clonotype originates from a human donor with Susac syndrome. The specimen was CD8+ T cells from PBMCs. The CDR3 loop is CASSFQHGTEIFEQYF. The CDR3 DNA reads TGTGCCAGCAGCTTCCAACATGGGACAGAAATTTTCGAGCAGTACTTC.